This entry describes one T cell receptor (beta chain). No antigen is known for it. The entry originates in a study of cytomegalovirus exposure and HLA in healthy donors. The study's findings and limits: Apart from CMV serostatus, no immune exposure information was available.

The length of the CDR3 is 16 residues. V lost 0 bases and J lost 5; bases outside the gene matches: 7. CDR1 and CDR2 (germline): SGHRS, YFSETQ. The PCR used 60 Vbeta and 13 Jbeta primers. Only in-frame clones appear in the TCRdb table, and some are missing; sequencing was by immunoSEQ multiplex PCR. The table includes under 200,000 clones, approximately 80% detected once. Sequencing used PBMCs. The source of this sequence is a woman in her 30s in good health and CMV-seropositive. The rearrangement uses TRBV5-1 and TRBJ2-5; 10 bases fit TRBD1. The CDR3 spells CASSLARQGARETQYF. DNA for the CDR3: TGCGCCAGCAGCTTGGCCCGACAGGGGGCCAGGGAGACCCAGTACTTC.